Sequencing of this TCR beta chain was carried out in a study of T-cell memory formation after mild COVID-19. Overall study: For the most part, TCR clusters were specific to one donor.

This clonotype has only a few counts. Its target is not known. CDR3 length: 15 amino acids. Germline V gives CDR1 SGHRS, CDR2 YFSETQ. Trimming shortened V by 4 bases and J by 8 bases, and 21 bases separated the two germline ends. Study outcomes and limitations: The second-wave clones peaking on day 37 were not confirmed as SARS-CoV-2-specific. Clones that shrank (day 15 to 85) were balanced CD4/CD8, whereas later expanders leaned CD4+.

TCRdb ran MiXCR on the 5' RACE reads and lists one entry per CDR3 protein. The sample comprises a few hundred thousand distinct CDR3 sequences, around 14% of which are singletons, and around 21% rests with the top ten. The J gene is TRBJ1-2, the V gene TRBV5-1, with D perhaps matching TRBD1 (6 bases). The sample taken for sequencing was PBMCs or a T cell subset sorted from them (not recorded which). The TCR comes from a man aged 18 to 29 who had mild COVID-19 (a few samples of this study predate the infection). Cell type and time point are not known. This CDR3 is CASSRGGGDLGGYTF. The CDR3, as DNA: TGCGCCAGCAGCCGCGGCGGGGGCGACCTCGGGGGCTACACCTTC.